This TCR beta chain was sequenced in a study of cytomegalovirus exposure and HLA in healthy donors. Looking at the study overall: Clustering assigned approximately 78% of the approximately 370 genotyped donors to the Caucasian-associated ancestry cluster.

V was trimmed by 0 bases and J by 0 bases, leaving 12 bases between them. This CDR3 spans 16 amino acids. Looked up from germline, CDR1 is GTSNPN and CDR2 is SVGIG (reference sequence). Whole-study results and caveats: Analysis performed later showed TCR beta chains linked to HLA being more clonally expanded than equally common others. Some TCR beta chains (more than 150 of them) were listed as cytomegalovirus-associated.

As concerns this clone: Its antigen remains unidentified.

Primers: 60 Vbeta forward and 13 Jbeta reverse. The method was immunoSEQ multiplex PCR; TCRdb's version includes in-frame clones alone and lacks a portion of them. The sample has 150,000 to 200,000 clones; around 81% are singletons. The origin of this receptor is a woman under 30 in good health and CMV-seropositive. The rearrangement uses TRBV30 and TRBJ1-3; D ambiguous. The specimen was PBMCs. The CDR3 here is CAWSVPRQSSGNTIYF. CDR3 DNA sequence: TGTGCCTGGAGTGTACCGAGGCAGAGCTCTGGAAACACCATATATTTT.